These T cell receptor beta chains were read from a single sample in a study of glioma-infiltrating T cells. TCRdb independently ran MiXCR on the multiplex PCR reads; one entry per CDR3 protein. Among about 140,000 distinct CDR3 sequences listed, 30% to 40% were seen once. Sequencing was performed on glioma tissue, nonneoplastic brain tissue, or PBMCs (not recorded which). Receptor source: a human donor with low-grade glioma or glioblastoma, undergoing nonglioma brain surgery, or in good health (not recorded which). The CDR3 runs from the conserved cysteine through the conserved F or W. Fields, in order: J gene, clone size, V gene, D gene, CDR3 DNA, CDR3 protein. The D gene is left open where the match is weak. For some rows the clone size is stated as once, few or many, or as a class when expanded; others skip it.

j_call: TRBJ2-7; clone_size: NA; v_call: TRBV2; d_call: TRBD1; cdr3_nt: TGTGCCAGCCGACAGGGCGGCTCCTACGAGCAGTACTTC; cdr3_aa: CASRQGGSYEQYF
j_call: TRBJ1-1; clone_size: once; v_call: TRBV5-4; d_call: TRBD1; cdr3_nt: TGTGCCAGCAGCCACGGGGACAGGAGAACCACTGAAGCTTTCTTT; cdr3_aa: CASSHGDRRTTEAFF
j_call: TRBJ1-2; clone_size: NA; v_call: TRBV6-9; d_call: NA; cdr3_nt: TGTGCCAGCAGTTACGACAGGACAGTGGGCTACACCTTC; cdr3_aa: CASSYDRTVGYTF
j_call: TRBJ2-7; clone_size: NA; v_call: TRBV6-1; d_call: TRBD1; cdr3_nt: TGTGCCAGCAGCCGGGACAGGATCTACGAGCAGTACTTC; cdr3_aa: CASSRDRIYEQYF
j_call: TRBJ2-1; clone_size: NA; v_call: TRBV6-6; d_call: NA; cdr3_nt: TGTGCCAGCAGTTACTCGCCTAACAATGAGCAGTTCTTC; cdr3_aa: CASSYSPNNEQFF
j_call: TRBJ1-6; clone_size: NA; v_call: TRBV4-1; d_call: NA; cdr3_nt: TGCGCCAGCAGCCAATCTGGGGCGCTTAATTCACACCTCCACTTT; cdr3_aa: CASSQSGALNSHLHF
j_call: TRBJ2-1; clone_size: few; v_call: TRBV7-2; d_call: NA; cdr3_nt: TGTGCCAGCAGCCGGCCAGGGTTCGATGAGCAGTTCTTC; cdr3_aa: CASSRPGFDEQFF
j_call: TRBJ2-1; clone_size: few; v_call: TRBV18; d_call: NA; cdr3_nt: TGTGCCAGCTCACGACTGGGGGACCTACAGGGTTACAATGAGCAGTTCTTC; cdr3_aa: CASSRLGDLQGYNEQFF
j_call: TRBJ1-1; clone_size: few; v_call: TRBV27; d_call: NA; cdr3_nt: TGTGCCAGCAGTTGGGCCCGCTCGGGCACTGAAGCTTTCTTT; cdr3_aa: CASSWARSGTEAFF
j_call: TRBJ1-5; clone_size: NA; v_call: TRBV24-1; d_call: NA; cdr3_nt: TGTGCCACCAGTGCGGGGAAAAATCAGCCCCAGCATTTT; cdr3_aa: CATSAGKNQPQHF
j_call: TRBJ1-6; clone_size: many; v_call: TRBV6-1; d_call: NA; cdr3_nt: TGTGCCAGCAGTCTACCGAATTCACCCCTCCACTTT; cdr3_aa: CASSLPNSPLHF
j_call: TRBJ2-1; clone_size: NA; v_call: TRBV19; d_call: TRBD1; cdr3_nt: TGTGCCAGTAGTCCGGGACAGATGCCATACAATGAGCAGTTCTTC; cdr3_aa: CASSPGQMPYNEQFF
j_call: TRBJ1-1; clone_size: NA; v_call: TRBV6-6; d_call: NA; cdr3_nt: TGTGCCAGCAGTTACTCCCAGTACCGAATGAACACTGAAGCTTTCTTT; cdr3_aa: CASSYSQYRMNTEAFF
j_call: TRBJ2-1; clone_size: NA; v_call: TRBV27; d_call: TRBD1; cdr3_nt: TGTGCCAGCAGTTCCCGACAGGGTGGCTCCTACAATGAGCAGTTCTTC; cdr3_aa: CASSSRQGGSYNEQFF
j_call: TRBJ2-5; clone_size: NA; v_call: TRBV6-1; d_call: TRBD2; cdr3_nt: TGTGCCAGCAGCGTATTAGCGGGGGGAGAGACCCAGTACTTC; cdr3_aa: CASSVLAGGETQYF
j_call: TRBJ2-1; clone_size: NA; v_call: TRBV27; d_call: NA; cdr3_nt: TGTGCCAGCAGTATTGACCGGCCGGATGAGCAGTTCTTC; cdr3_aa: CASSIDRPDEQFF
j_call: TRBJ2-7; clone_size: NA; v_call: TRBV6-1; d_call: TRBD1; cdr3_nt: TGTGCCAGCAGTGGGACAGGGGGCATCGACGAGCAGTACTTC; cdr3_aa: CASSGTGGIDEQYF
j_call: TRBJ2-1; clone_size: NA; v_call: TRBV29-1; d_call: NA; cdr3_nt: TGCAGCTCTGGGCTGAACAATGAGCAGTTCTTC; cdr3_aa: CSSGLNNEQFF
j_call: TRBJ1-2; clone_size: few; v_call: TRBV4-3; d_call: NA; cdr3_nt: TGCGCCAGCAGCCCGCGGGGGGGTCGCGATGGCTACACCTTC; cdr3_aa: CASSPRGGRDGYTF
j_call: TRBJ2-1; clone_size: few; v_call: TRBV7-3; d_call: NA; cdr3_nt: TGTGCCAGCAGCTTAAATGGCGATGAGCAGTTCTTC; cdr3_aa: CASSLNGDEQFF
j_call: TRBJ1-6; clone_size: once; v_call: TRBV6-1; d_call: NA; cdr3_nt: TGTGCCAGCAGCCAAGGTTCCGCCGGACGTAATAATTCACCCCTCCACTTT; cdr3_aa: CASSQGSAGRNNSPLHF
j_call: TRBJ2-7; clone_size: few; v_call: TRBV7-2; d_call: NA; cdr3_nt: TGTGCCAGCAGCTTAAGTGGGTGGGGGGAGCAGTACTTC; cdr3_aa: CASSLSGWGEQYF
j_call: TRBJ2-1; clone_size: NA; v_call: TRBV7-2; d_call: TRBD2; cdr3_nt: TGTGCCAGCAGCTTAGATCCCATGGAGCGGGAGGTCTACAATGAGCAGTTCTTC; cdr3_aa: CASSLDPMEREVYNEQFF
j_call: TRBJ1-2; clone_size: few; v_call: TRBV28; d_call: TRBD1; cdr3_nt: TGTGCCAGCAGTTTAGGAGGGGGCACCCGTACCTTC; cdr3_aa: CASSLGGGTRTF
j_call: TRBJ2-3; clone_size: NA; v_call: TRBV7-2; d_call: NA; cdr3_nt: TGTGCCAGCAGCCTCCTACTATCTAGCACATATACGCAGTATTTT; cdr3_aa: CASSLLLSSTYTQYF
j_call: TRBJ1-1; clone_size: few; v_call: TRBV20-1; d_call: TRBD1; cdr3_nt: TGCAGTGCTTCCGACAGGGGCTATATGAACACTGAAGCTTTCTTT; cdr3_aa: CSASDRGYMNTEAFF
j_call: TRBJ1-2; clone_size: NA; v_call: TRBV5-1; d_call: NA; cdr3_nt: TGCGCCAGCAGCTTGTCGGGGAAAGACTATGGCTACACCTTC; cdr3_aa: CASSLSGKDYGYTF
j_call: TRBJ1-1; clone_size: few; v_call: TRBV20-1; d_call: NA; cdr3_nt: TGCAGTGCTAGAGATCCGGAGGGCAAGAACACTGAAGCTTTCTTT; cdr3_aa: CSARDPEGKNTEAFF
j_call: TRBJ2-5; clone_size: NA; v_call: TRBV6-2/TRBV6-3; d_call: TRBD2; cdr3_nt: TGTGCCAGCAGTTACCCAGCGGGGCAAGAGACCCAGTACTTC; cdr3_aa: CASSYPAGQETQYF
j_call: TRBJ2-5; clone_size: many; v_call: TRBV7-8; d_call: NA; cdr3_nt: TGTGCCAGCAGCCCAGGACAGTTGCAAGAGACCCAGTACTTC; cdr3_aa: CASSPGQLQETQYF
j_call: TRBJ2-1; clone_size: once; v_call: TRBV7-3; d_call: TRBD2; cdr3_nt: TGTGCCAGCAGTCCGTCGCGGGGGGGCTACAATGAGCAGTTCTTC; cdr3_aa: CASSPSRGGYNEQFF
j_call: TRBJ1-1; clone_size: few; v_call: TRBV20-1; d_call: TRBD1; cdr3_nt: TGCAGTGCTAGAGCGTTAAACAGGGGCAACACTGAAGCTTTCTTT; cdr3_aa: CSARALNRGNTEAFF
j_call: TRBJ1-2; clone_size: NA; v_call: TRBV6-6; d_call: NA; cdr3_nt: TGTGCCAGCAGTTACTCGTGGCGGCGGGGCTACACCTTC; cdr3_aa: CASSYSWRRGYTF
j_call: TRBJ2-3; clone_size: NA; v_call: TRBV7-8; d_call: NA; cdr3_nt: TGTGCCAGCAGTCCTCCCGCGGATACGCAGTATTTT; cdr3_aa: CASSPPADTQYF
j_call: TRBJ2-7; clone_size: NA; v_call: TRBV6-6; d_call: TRBD1; cdr3_nt: TGTGCCAGCACCGACCGACAGGGGGCTGGCTACGAGCAGTACTTC; cdr3_aa: CASTDRQGAGYEQYF
j_call: TRBJ1-1; clone_size: few; v_call: TRBV4-2; d_call: NA; cdr3_nt: TGTGCCAGCAGCCCAACGACAGGACTAGGACCGAACACTGAAGCTTTCTTT; cdr3_aa: CASSPTTGLGPNTEAFF
j_call: TRBJ1-1; clone_size: NA; v_call: TRBV2; d_call: NA; cdr3_nt: TGTGCCACCGCCAGGGACACATTGAACACTGAAGCTTTCTTT; cdr3_aa: CATARDTLNTEAFF
j_call: TRBJ1-5; clone_size: NA; v_call: TRBV4-2; d_call: NA; cdr3_nt: TGTGCCAGCAGCCACGACAGTTCGGGACCCCAGCATTTT; cdr3_aa: CASSHDSSGPQHF
j_call: TRBJ2-6; clone_size: NA; v_call: TRBV20-1; d_call: NA; cdr3_nt: TGCAGTGCTAGAGATTCAAGCGCCGGGGCCAACGTCCTGACTTTC; cdr3_aa: CSARDSSAGANVLTF
j_call: TRBJ2-3; clone_size: NA; v_call: TRBV20-1; d_call: TRBD2; cdr3_nt: TGCAGTGCTAGAGATGAAATAGCGGGGAGCACAGATACGCAGTATTTT; cdr3_aa: CSARDEIAGSTDTQYF
j_call: TRBJ2-4; clone_size: NA; v_call: TRBV6-6; d_call: NA; cdr3_nt: TGTGCCAGCAGTTACGGTGGGCCGTTCGCCAAAAACATTCAGTACTTC; cdr3_aa: CASSYGGPFAKNIQYF
j_call: TRBJ2-1; clone_size: NA; v_call: TRBV12-3/TRBV12-4; d_call: TRBD1; cdr3_nt: TGTGCCAGCAGCATAGGACAGGATTGGGATGAGCAGTTCTTC; cdr3_aa: CASSIGQDWDEQFF
j_call: TRBJ2-7; clone_size: few; v_call: TRBV7-9; d_call: TRBD2; cdr3_nt: TGTGCCAGCAGTAGCGGGAGGGCCTACGAGCAGTACTTC; cdr3_aa: CASSSGRAYEQYF
j_call: TRBJ2-3; clone_size: few; v_call: TRBV2; d_call: NA; cdr3_nt: TGTGCCAGCAGATGGGACACAGATACGCAGTATTTT; cdr3_aa: CASRWDTDTQYF
j_call: TRBJ1-1; clone_size: few; v_call: TRBV5-4; d_call: NA; cdr3_nt: TGTGCCAGCAGCTTAGGGCAGAACATGAACACTGAAGCTTTCTTT; cdr3_aa: CASSLGQNMNTEAFF
j_call: TRBJ2-1; clone_size: NA; v_call: TRBV28; d_call: NA; cdr3_nt: TGTGCCAGCATTAAGGACCTTTACAATGAGCAGTTCTTC; cdr3_aa: CASIKDLYNEQFF
j_call: TRBJ2-7; clone_size: NA; v_call: TRBV6-5; d_call: NA; cdr3_nt: TGTGCCAGCAGTTACGGGGGCAGGTACGAGCAGTACTTC; cdr3_aa: CASSYGGRYEQYF
j_call: TRBJ1-1; clone_size: NA; v_call: TRBV20-1; d_call: NA; cdr3_nt: TGCAGTGCACGCTGGGGGGTTAACACTGAAGCTTTCTTT; cdr3_aa: CSARWGVNTEAFF
j_call: TRBJ2-3; clone_size: NA; v_call: TRBV6-5; d_call: NA; cdr3_nt: TGTGCCAGCAGTTACCCAGATAAGCTAGCAGATACGCAGTATTTT; cdr3_aa: CASSYPDKLADTQYF
j_call: TRBJ1-6; clone_size: NA; v_call: TRBV2; d_call: NA; cdr3_nt: TGTGCCAGCAGCCCCCGACAGGCGAGCTCCTATAATTCACCCCTCCACTTT; cdr3_aa: CASSPRQASSYNSPLHF
j_call: TRBJ1-1; clone_size: once; v_call: TRBV28; d_call: NA; cdr3_nt: TGTGCCAGCAGAGGGGAGTGGGGCACTGAAGCTTTCTTT; cdr3_aa: CASRGEWGTEAFF
j_call: TRBJ1-1; clone_size: NA; v_call: TRBV2; d_call: NA; cdr3_nt: TGTGCCAGCAGAGGAAGTCTGGTGGGGTCCACTGAAGCTTTCTTT; cdr3_aa: CASRGSLVGSTEAFF
j_call: TRBJ2-5; clone_size: NA; v_call: TRBV15; d_call: NA; cdr3_nt: TGTGCCACCAGCAGAGGGGACCCCGGGGGGACCCAGTACTTC; cdr3_aa: CATSRGDPGGTQYF
j_call: TRBJ2-5; clone_size: few; v_call: TRBV2; d_call: NA; cdr3_nt: TGTGCCAGCAAGAGGGACCGAGCGGAGACCCAGTACTTC; cdr3_aa: CASKRDRAETQYF
j_call: TRBJ2-3; clone_size: few; v_call: TRBV7-6; d_call: NA; cdr3_nt: TGTGCCAGCACCGACGCGGGACTCCTGGGGACAGATACGCAGTATTTT; cdr3_aa: CASTDAGLLGTDTQYF
j_call: TRBJ2-1; clone_size: few; v_call: TRBV28; d_call: NA; cdr3_nt: TGTGCCAGCAGGAATCGAGGGAATGAGCAGTTCTTC; cdr3_aa: CASRNRGNEQFF
j_call: TRBJ2-7; clone_size: NA; v_call: TRBV20-1; d_call: TRBD2; cdr3_nt: TGCAGTCGGGACTACGTCTACGAGCAGTACTTC; cdr3_aa: CSRDYVYEQYF
j_call: TRBJ1-1; clone_size: NA; v_call: TRBV4-1; d_call: NA; cdr3_nt: TGCGCCAGCAGCCAAGATGCCTCTGGGGTAAAAGCTTTCTTT; cdr3_aa: CASSQDASGVKAFF